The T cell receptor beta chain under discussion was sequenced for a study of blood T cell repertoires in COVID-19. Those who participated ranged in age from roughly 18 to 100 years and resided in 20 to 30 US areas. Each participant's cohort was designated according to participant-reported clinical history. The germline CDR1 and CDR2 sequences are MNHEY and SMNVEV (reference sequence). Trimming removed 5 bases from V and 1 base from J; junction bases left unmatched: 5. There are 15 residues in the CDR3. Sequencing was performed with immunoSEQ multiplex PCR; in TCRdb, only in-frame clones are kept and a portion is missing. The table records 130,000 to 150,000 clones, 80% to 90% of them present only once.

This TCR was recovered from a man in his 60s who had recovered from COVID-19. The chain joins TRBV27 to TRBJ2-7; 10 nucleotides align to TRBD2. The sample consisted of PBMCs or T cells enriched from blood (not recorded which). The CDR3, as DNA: TGTGCCAGCAGTCTGGCAGCGGGAGGGTCCTACGAGCAGTACTTC. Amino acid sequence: CASSLAAGGSYEQYF.